This record looks at one TCR beta chain sequence and its context. Next came a second PCR, run for about 6 to 12 cycles, which used a sample-barcoded 5' primer along with a J-beta primer mix. Each of the cDNA molecules was tagged by a template-switch adaptor with 12 random nucleotides. TCRdb independently ran MiXCR on the 5' RACE reads; one entry per CDR3 protein. The data contain 1 million or so distinct CDR3 sequences, almost 25% of them singletons. V lost 7 bases, J lost 6 bases, and 12 bases lay in between. The CDR3 length is 12 residues. The data were taken from a study of blood T cells in healthy people across ages. The data also belong to a second study, concerning T cells of mothers and their children. That study reports: RNA extracted was entirely used for cDNA synthesis, roughly 1.6 ug per 15 ul.

The sequenced sample was blood. The chain uses TRBV12-3 or TRBV12-4 and TRBJ1-1; TRBD1 might be the D (5 bases). The clonotype was recovered from a girl between 2 and 10 years old in good health. As DNA, the CDR3 is TGTGCCAGCACCACTGGGGCTTCTGAAGCTTTCTTT. Translation: CASTTGASEAFF.